This T cell receptor (beta chain) was captured in a study of T-cell memory formation after mild COVID-19. Notes on the study in general: Clones that contracted clustered mainly in CM and EM if CD4+ and in EMRA if CD8+.

5'RACE, which relied on constant-segment primers, yielded TCR alpha and TCR beta cDNA libraries carrying sample barcodes and UMIs. TCRdb ran MiXCR on the 5' RACE reads and lists one entry per CDR3 protein. The table lists hundreds of thousands of distinct CDR3 sequences, roughly 13% of them singletons. Note on this clonotype: Its antigen is unknown.

The germline V gene has CDR1 SGHAT and CDR2 FQDESV (reference sequence). CDR3 size: 12 residues. Trimming cost V 8 bases and J 9 bases, with 14 bases left between them. The chain employs TRBV11-1 and TRBJ2-1; tentatively, D is TRBD1 or TRBD2 (5 bases each). The specimen was PBMCs or a T cell subset sorted from them (not recorded which). The source of this sequence is a man between 18 and 29 years old who had mild COVID-19 (a few samples of this study predate the infection). Cell type and time point are not known. The CDR3 reads CASSFMGVEQFF. Here the CDR3 DNA reads TGTGCCAGCTCCTTTATGGGGGTTGAGCAGTTCTTC.